Listed below are T cell receptor beta chains from one sample, sequenced in a study of shared clonotypes between healthy human individuals. Clones were sequenced by immunoSEQ multiplex PCR, and TCRdb holds only the in-frame ones, with some missing. The table includes around 690,000 clones, less than 95% detected once. Sequenced material: memory CD8+ T cells from PBMCs. These receptors originate from a man between 18 and 35 years old in good health. Some clones in this sample may be carry-over from other donors' samples. CDR3s include the opening cysteine and the closing phenylalanine or tryptophan. The order of the fields is D gene, clone size, V gene, J gene, CDR3 DNA, CDR3 protein. D genes are given only for firm matches. Part of the rows lack a size; the others show once, few, many or a class for expanded clones.

d_gene: -
abundance: -
v_gene: TRBV11-2
j_gene: TRBJ2-1
CDR3nt: TGTGCCAGCAGCCGGGGCGGACTCACCGTATGGGTGCAGTTCTTC
CDR3aa: CASSRGGLTVWVQFF

d_gene: TRBD1
abundance: -
v_gene: TRBV15
j_gene: TRBJ2-3
CDR3nt: TGTGCCACCAGCAGAACGACAGGGTGGTTTACAGATACGCAGTATTTT
CDR3aa: CATSRTTGWFTDTQYF

d_gene: -
abundance: -
v_gene: TRBV16
j_gene: TRBJ2-7
CDR3nt: TGTGCCAGCAGCCACCCCGGGACGCGGAGCGAGCAGTACTTC
CDR3aa: CASSHPGTRSEQYF

d_gene: -
abundance: -
v_gene: TRBV7-9
j_gene: TRBJ2-3
CDR3nt: TGTGCCAGCAGCCCCCGGCGGGTCGGCACAGATACGCAGTATTTT
CDR3aa: CASSPRRVGTDTQYF

d_gene: TRBD1
abundance: -
v_gene: TRBV9
j_gene: TRBJ1-4
CDR3nt: TGTGCCAGCAGCGTAGTTGGACAGGATAATGAAAAACTGTTTTTT
CDR3aa: CASSVVGQDNEKLFF

d_gene: -
abundance: -
v_gene: TRBV9
j_gene: TRBJ1-2
CDR3nt: TGTGCCAGCAGCGTGGGATTGGGAGGGGCCCACTATGGCTACACCTTC
CDR3aa: CASSVGLGGAHYGYTF

d_gene: TRBD1
abundance: -
v_gene: TRBV19
j_gene: TRBJ1-5
CDR3nt: TGTGCCAGTAGTATGGGACAGGGTAATTTGGGGCCCCAGCATTTT
CDR3aa: CASSMGQGNLGPQHF

d_gene: -
abundance: -
v_gene: TRBV5-6
j_gene: TRBJ2-6
CDR3nt: TGTGCCAGCTCCCTATCGCCCGCAGGGTTCAACGTCCTGACTTTC
CDR3aa: CASSLSPAGFNVLTF

d_gene: -
abundance: once
v_gene: TRBV11-3
j_gene: TRBJ2-5
CDR3nt: TGTGCCAGCAGCTTAATCGGCAACCAAGAGACCCAGTACTTC
CDR3aa: CASSLIGNQETQYF

d_gene: TRBD2
abundance: -
v_gene: TRBV18
j_gene: TRBJ2-5
CDR3nt: TGTGCCAGCTCACCACCGGGACTAGCGGGAGTCGGGGAGACCCAGTACTTC
CDR3aa: CASSPPGLAGVGETQYF

d_gene: -
abundance: once
v_gene: TRBV6-4
j_gene: TRBJ1-2
CDR3nt: TGTGCCAGCAGTGACATGGAGGGAGGAGGCTACACCTTC
CDR3aa: CASSDMEGGGYTF

d_gene: -
abundance: -
v_gene: TRBV5-1
j_gene: TRBJ2-1
CDR3nt: TGCGCCAGCAGCTCAACGCTATCCGCGAGCTCCTACAATGAGCAGTTCTTC
CDR3aa: CASSSTLSASSYNEQFF

d_gene: -
abundance: once
v_gene: TRBV18
j_gene: TRBJ2-7
CDR3nt: TGTGCCAGCTCACCCCTCTCCGAAATTGGAGAGAGAAGGCGGGCCTACGAGCAGTACTTC
CDR3aa: CASSPLSEIGERRRAYEQYF

d_gene: -
abundance: -
v_gene: TRBV5-1
j_gene: TRBJ2-7
CDR3nt: TGCGCCAGCAGCGACATGTCCTCTGGGGGGAACGAGCAGTACTTC
CDR3aa: CASSDMSSGGNEQYF

d_gene: -
abundance: -
v_gene: TRBV27
j_gene: TRBJ2-1
CDR3nt: TGTGCCAGCAGTTTATCGCCAGGGAACAATGAGCAGTTCTTC
CDR3aa: CASSLSPGNNEQFF

d_gene: TRBD2
abundance: -
v_gene: TRBV18
j_gene: TRBJ2-3
CDR3nt: TGTGCCAGCTCACAGAGCGGGAGGTCCACAGATACGCAGTATTTT
CDR3aa: CASSQSGRSTDTQYF

d_gene: -
abundance: -
v_gene: TRBV7-9
j_gene: TRBJ2-3
CDR3nt: TGTGCCAGCAGCTTAGTGGCTAGCACAGATACGCAGTATTTT
CDR3aa: CASSLVASTDTQYF

d_gene: -
abundance: -
v_gene: TRBV27
j_gene: TRBJ1-5
CDR3nt: TGTGCCAGCAGTTTAGGAGGTTTTGGCAATCAGCCCCAGCATTTT
CDR3aa: CASSLGGFGNQPQHF

d_gene: -
abundance: once
v_gene: TRBV5-1
j_gene: TRBJ2-7
CDR3nt: TGCGCCAGCAGCAGCACAGGGCCCTACGAGCAGTACTTC
CDR3aa: CASSSTGPYEQYF

d_gene: TRBD1
abundance: once
v_gene: TRBV19
j_gene: TRBJ2-1
CDR3nt: TGTGCCAGTAGTATCCCAGGAGTTCGGGACAGGGGACACAATGAGCAGTTCTTC
CDR3aa: CASSIPGVRDRGHNEQFF

d_gene: -
abundance: -
v_gene: TRBV5-6
j_gene: TRBJ2-3
CDR3nt: TGTGCCAGCAGCTTGGATCCGGGGAGCCCTCTTGATACGCAGTATTTT
CDR3aa: CASSLDPGSPLDTQYF

d_gene: -
abundance: -
v_gene: TRBV10-3
j_gene: TRBJ2-3
CDR3nt: TGTGCCATCAGTGAGTTCACAGGGCTAAACACAGATACGCAGTATTTT
CDR3aa: CAISEFTGLNTDTQYF

d_gene: -
abundance: -
v_gene: TRBV2
j_gene: TRBJ2-7
CDR3nt: TGTGCCAGCACCGGCTACTCCCAGGGGAGCCACTACGAGCAGTACTTC
CDR3aa: CASTGYSQGSHYEQYF

d_gene: -
abundance: -
v_gene: TRBV10-2
j_gene: TRBJ2-7
CDR3nt: TGCGCCAGCAGGAAACAGGGAAACTCCTACGAGCAGTACTTC
CDR3aa: CASRKQGNSYEQYF